This T cell receptor beta chain was found in a study of graft-versus-host responses after intestinal transplantation. Whole-study context: Multivisceral, liver-intestinal, or isolated intestinal transplants were performed in recipients. Recipients uniformly received anti-thymocyte globulin induction, followed by tacrolimus and steroids for approximately 3 years.

Only one count was recorded for this clone. The target antigen is unknown. The table came from immunoSEQ multiplex PCR; TCRdb's copy has only in-frame clones and leaves some out. In the table there are under 80,000 clones, 92% of which are singletons. Study observations and caveats: Researchers found peak circulating GvH clone levels linked to early post-transplant HvG declines. GvH clones were identified in recipient marrow, with some first appearing in ileum or blood.

This sample comprised PBMCs, obtained 98 days after intestinal transplantation. This TCR was recovered from a human patient who received an intestinal transplant, so some T cells may come from the graft donor.

The CDR3: CASSFGGRGYNEQFF. As DNA, the CDR3 is TGTGCCAGCAGCTTTGGAGGGAGGGGCTACAATGAGCAGTTCTTC. The rearrangement uses TRBV5-6 and TRBJ2-1, with 7 bases fitting TRBD2. The CDR3 totals 15 residues. CDR1 and CDR2 from the germline V gene are SGHDT and YYEEEE. The V and J ends lost 2 bases and 3 bases, in that order; junction bases with no gene match: 5. The full variable domain, with the rest looked up from reference TRBV5-6 and TRBJ2-1, is DAGVTQSPTHLIKTRGQQVTLRCSPKSGHDTVSWYQQALGQGPQFIFQYYEEEERQRGNFPDRFSGHQFPNYSSELNVNALLLGDSALYLCASSFGGRGYNEQFFGPGTRLTVL.